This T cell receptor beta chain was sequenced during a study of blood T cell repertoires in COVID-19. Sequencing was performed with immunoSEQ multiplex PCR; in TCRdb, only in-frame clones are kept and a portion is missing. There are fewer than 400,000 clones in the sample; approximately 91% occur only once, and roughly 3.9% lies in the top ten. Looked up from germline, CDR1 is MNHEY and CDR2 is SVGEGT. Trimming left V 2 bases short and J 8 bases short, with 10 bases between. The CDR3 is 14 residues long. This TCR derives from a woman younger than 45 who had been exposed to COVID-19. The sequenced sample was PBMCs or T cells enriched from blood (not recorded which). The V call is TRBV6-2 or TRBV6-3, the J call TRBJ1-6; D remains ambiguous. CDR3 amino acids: CASSYDRFYSPLHF. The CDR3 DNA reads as TGTGCCAGCAGTTACGATAGATTCTATTCACCCCTCCACTTT.